One TCR beta chain is described in this entry. The antigen remains unidentified. This sample was taken from a study of glioma-infiltrating T cells after dendritic cell vaccination. Study-wide results and limits: Few patients contributed both blood and tumor specimens.

Amplification used 60 V beta primers and 13 J beta primers. Only in-frame clones appear in the TCRdb table, and some are missing; sequencing was by immunoSEQ multiplex PCR. This sample has approximately 92,000 clones; less than 90% occur once, and the top ten carry under 6.5%. Noted time point: after dendritic cell vaccination, including at tumor progression/relapse. None of the glioblastoma patients had an isocitrate dehydrogenase mutation. The receptor was derived from a human donor with glioblastoma. The specimen was blood, collected after dendritic cell vaccination.

CDR3 in amino acids: CASSLNGAGTHTF. For the CDR3, the DNA is TGTGCCAGCAGCTTAAACGGGGCAGGGACTCACACCTTC. The V call is TRBV11-2, the J call TRBJ1-2; D is possibly TRBD1 (5 bases). This CDR3 has 13 amino acids. CDR1 is SGHAT, CDR2 FQNNGV, per germline. V was clipped by 2 bases and J by 12 bases, with 16 bases between them.